The sequence of this TCR beta chain was determined in a study of memory CD8 T cells in hepatitis C reinfection. Study-wide background: Pre-reinfection samples were taken 55 to 20 weeks before detection.

Libraries were prepared by immunoSEQ multiplex PCR; TCRdb keeps only in-frame clonotypes and omits some of them. Of over 45,000 clones listed, approximately 89% are singletons. Stated time point: pre-reinfection, 55 to 20 weeks before reinfection detection. No in vitro expansion preceded TCR sequencing of the sorted cells. People who inject drugs from Montreal's HEPCO study were the donors. A couple of donors provided sorted CD3+ CD8+ CD45RO- naive CD8 T cells at all three reinfection time points. The sequencing input was naive CD8+ T cells sorted from blood. This sequence was found in a man aged 18 to 30 with hepatitis C virus infection.

CDR3 sequence (DNA): TGTGCCAGTACCTTTACTGGAAACACCATATATTTT. Protein product: CASTFTGNTIYF. This chain links TRBV19 with TRBJ1-3; D call uncertain. V was pared by 7 bases and J by 2 bases, with 6 bases between. This CDR3 is 12 amino acids long. Looked up from germline, CDR1 is LNHDA and CDR2 is SQIVND (reference sequence).